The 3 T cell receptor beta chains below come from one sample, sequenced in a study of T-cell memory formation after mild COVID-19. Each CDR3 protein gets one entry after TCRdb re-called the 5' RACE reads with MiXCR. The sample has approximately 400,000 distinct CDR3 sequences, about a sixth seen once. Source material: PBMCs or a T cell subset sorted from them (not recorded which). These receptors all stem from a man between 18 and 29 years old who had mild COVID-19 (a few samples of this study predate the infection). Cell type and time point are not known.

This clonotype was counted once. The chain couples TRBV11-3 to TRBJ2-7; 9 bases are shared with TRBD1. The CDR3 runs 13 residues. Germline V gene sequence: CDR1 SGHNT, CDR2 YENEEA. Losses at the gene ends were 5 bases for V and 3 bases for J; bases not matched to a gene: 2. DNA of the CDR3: TGTGCCAGCAGCGAGACAGGGGGCTACGAGCAGTACTTC. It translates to CASSETGGYEQYF.

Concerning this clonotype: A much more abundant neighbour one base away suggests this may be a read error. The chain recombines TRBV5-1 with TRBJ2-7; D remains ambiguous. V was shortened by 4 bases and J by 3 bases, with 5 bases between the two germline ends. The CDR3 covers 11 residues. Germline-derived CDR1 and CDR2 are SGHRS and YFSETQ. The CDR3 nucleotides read TGCGCCAGCAGCGAGAACTACGAGCAGTACTTC. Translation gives CASSENYEQYF.

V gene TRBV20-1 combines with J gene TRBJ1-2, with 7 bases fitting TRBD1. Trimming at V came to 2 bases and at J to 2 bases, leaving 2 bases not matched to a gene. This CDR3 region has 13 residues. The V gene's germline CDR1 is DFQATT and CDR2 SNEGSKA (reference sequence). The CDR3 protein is CSARRTGNYGYTF. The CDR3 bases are TGCAGTGCTAGAAGGACAGGAAACTATGGCTACACCTTC.